This entry features one T cell receptor beta chain sequence. These data belong to a study of T cell changes during pregnancy in multiple sclerosis. Data came from immunoSEQ multiplex PCR; TCRdb stores just in-frame clones and leaves some out. The data hold around 100,000 clones, with about 90% observed a single time. CDR1 and CDR2 (germline): LGHNA, YNFKEQ. The CDR3 loop spans 14 amino acids. V lost 0 bases, J lost 7 bases, and 13 bases lay in between. This clonotype was sampled from a female donor with multiple sclerosis, enrolled in a pregnancy study. The gene calls are TRBV4-2 and TRBJ2-7; D is possibly TRBD2 (5 bases). Here the sequenced sample was peripheral blood, taken after pregnancy. CDR3: CASSQDRASGEQYF. CDR3 DNA: TGTGCCAGCAGCCAAGACCGGGCGAGCGGAGAGCAGTACTTC.